The source of this TCR beta chain is a study of Ad26.COV2.S vaccination and SARS-CoV-2 variants. Comment on this clone: The antigen is undetermined.

Profiled with immunoSEQ multiplex PCR; TCRdb holds only in-frame clones, not every one. The sample lists roughly 390,000 clones, roughly nine tenths occurring once. Treatment specified: some 19 received Ad26.COV2.S at low or high dose, single or two shots; several received placebo; per-sample allocation not given. Vaccine and placebo recipients were sampled on day 63 after the first injection. Study outcomes and limitations: Measures of TCR breadth and depth may have fallen short of total T cell responses.

The clonotype was recovered from a person aged 18 to 65 who received the Ad26.COV2.S COVID-19 vaccine or a placebo. The sample consisted of peripheral blood, taken in a trial of Ad26.COV2.S vaccine versus placebo.

The CDR3 spells CPDQEDRRIRKCTDTQYF. The CDR3 nucleotides read TGTCCCGACCAAGAAGACAGGCGCATCCGAAAATGCACAGATACGCAGTATTTT. The V gene is TRBV25-1, the J gene TRBJ2-3; maybe TRBD1 (6 bases). Germline V gene sequence: CDR1 MGHDK, CDR2 SYGVNS. This CDR3 comprises 18 residues.